Presented here are 20 T cell receptor beta chains from one specimen sequenced in a study of T-cell memory formation after mild COVID-19. TCRdb reanalysed the 5' RACE reads using MiXCR and keeps one entry per CDR3 protein. The data show 400,000 to 450,000 distinct CDR3 sequences, with under 20% seen just once and 20% to 25% held by the top ten. The sequenced sample consisted of PBMCs or a T cell subset sorted from them (not recorded which). These receptors came from a man in his late teens or twenties who had mild COVID-19 (a few samples of this study predate the infection). Cell type and time point are not known.

This clonotype was found a few times. This chain joins TRBV20-1 and TRBJ1-2, with a weak D call TRBD1 (6 bases). Looked up from germline, CDR1 is DFQATT and CDR2 is SNEGSKA (reference sequence). The V end lost 5 bases, the J end lost 5 bases, and 21 bases lay between the germline ends. CDR3 size: 15 residues. CDR3 DNA sequence: TGCAGTGCTTTGGGACCGGGGGCAAGCCTTTATGGCTACACCTTC. It specifies CSALGPGASLYGYTF.

This clonotype was counted between two and nine times. The rearrangement uses TRBV6-5 and TRBJ1-1, with TRBD1 as a possible D gene (6 bases). CDR1 and CDR2 from the germline V gene are MNHEY and SVGAGI. V was clipped by 8 bases and J by 7 bases, with 17 bases between them. This CDR3 spans 13 amino acids. The CDR3: CASQAVGQGEAFF. The CDR3 coding sequence is TGTGCCAGCCAGGCAGTGGGACAAGGTGAAGCTTTCTTT.

The gene calls are TRBV2 and TRBJ2-2; 10 bases match TRBD1. In germline, CDR1 is SNHLY, CDR2 FYNNEI. Trimming at V came to 7 bases and at J to 5 bases, leaving 4 bases not matched to a gene. The CDR3 totals 14 residues. The CDR3 bases are TGTGCCAGCAACAGGGACAGGGGAACCGGGGAGCTGTTTTTT. It yields the protein CASNRDRGTGELFF. The complete variable domain, with remaining parts taken from reference TRBV2 and TRBJ2-2, reads EPEVTQTPSHQVTQMGQEVILRCVPISNHLYFYWYRQILGQKVEFLVSFYNNEISEKSEIFDDQFSVERPDGSNFTLKIRSTKLEDSAMYFCASNRDRGTGELFFGEGSRLTVL.

This chain links TRBV24-1 with TRBJ2-3; 11 nucleotides match TRBD2. The assigned J gene may be wrong: the sequence end matches TRBJ2-1 better. Looked up from germline, CDR1 is KGHDR and CDR2 is SFDVKD. There are 15 residues in the CDR3. For the CDR3, the DNA is TGTGCCACCAGTGTCAGACTAGCGGGATTTCATGAGCAGTTCTTC. Translation: CATSVRLAGFHEQFF.

A few counts support this clonotype. J is TRBJ2-3 and V is TRBV11-2, with 7 bases matching TRBD1. CDR1 is SGHAT and CDR2 is FQNNGV in the germline V gene. The CDR3 runs 19 residues. V was clipped by 1 base and J by 1 base; unmatched bases: 14. CDR3 in DNA: TGTGCCAGCAGCTTAGTGGCGCCCCGGTCGGGGACAGGCACAGATACGCAGTATTTT. It specifies CASSLVAPRSGTGTDTQYF.

The table lists this clonotype with a few counts. The chain carries TRBV7-3 and TRBJ1-5; D possibly corresponds to TRBD1 (5 bases). The length of the CDR3 is 13 residues. Trimming stripped 10 bases from V and 4 bases from J, with 14 bases between. From germline, CDR1 is SGHTA and CDR2 FQGTGA. The CDR3 loop is CANAGAVNQPQHF. The CDR3 DNA reads as TGTGCCAACGCCGGGGCCGTAAATCAGCCCCAGCATTTT.

This rearrangement joins TRBV12-3 or TRBV12-4 to TRBJ2-5, with TRBD2 as a possible D gene (5 bases). This CDR3 region has 16 residues. Trimming removed 7 bases at V and 2 bases at J, with 20 bases between. This chain's CDR3 is CASTVYPEGPQETQYF. In DNA form, the CDR3 reads TGTGCCAGCACCGTGTACCCAGAGGGCCCACAAGAGACCCAGTACTTC.

In its sample, this clonotype was seen a few times. The chain combines TRBV9 with TRBJ2-3, with TRBD2 matching over 7 bases. There are 14 residues in the CDR3. The germline gives CDR1 SGDLS, CDR2 YYNGEE. Unmatched junction bases numbered 5, after V lost 4 bases and J lost 3 bases. CDR3 nucleotide sequence: TGTGCCAGCAGCCCCCAAGCGGGGACAGATACGCAGTATTTT. As protein: CASSPQAGTDTQYF.

This clonotype has a handful of counts. V gene TRBV20-1 combines with J gene TRBJ2-2; TRBD1 matches 10 bases. The V and J ends lost 5 bases and 6 bases, in that order; junction bases with no gene match: 3. Germline CDR1 reads DFQATT; CDR2 reads SNEGSKA (reference sequence). This CDR3 has 13 residues. CDR3 bases: TGCAGTGCTTGGGGACAGGGGCCCGGGGAGCTGTTTTTT. Protein sequence: CSAWGQGPGELFF.

The gene calls are TRBV5-1 and TRBJ1-1, with D possibly TRBD1 on 6 matching bases. Trimming left V 0 bases short and J 4 bases short, with 16 bases between. There are 16 residues in the CDR3. CDR1 is SGHRS, CDR2 YFSETQ, per germline. CDR3 DNA: TGCGCCAGCAGCTTGGCATACGGGTCAGGGGCCACTGAAGCTTTCTTT. This translates into CASSLAYGSGATEAFF.

This clonotype was detected a few times. The CDR3 region is CASSLGRIGEQFF. The CDR3 DNA sequence: TGCGCCAGCAGCCTGGGACGCATTGGGGAGCAGTTCTTC. The V gene is TRBV5-1, the J gene TRBJ2-1, with D perhaps assigned TRBD1 or TRBD2 (5 bases each). The V gene's germline CDR1 is SGHRS and CDR2 YFSETQ. V lost 4 bases and J lost 10, with 15 bases in between. The CDR3 loop spans 13 amino acids.

The V gene is TRBV28, the J gene TRBJ2-4, with 10 bases identical to TRBD2. The CDR3 loop spans 16 amino acids. Germline V lookup: CDR1 MDHEN, CDR2 SYDVKM. The V and J ends lost 4 bases and 1 base, in that order; junction bases with no gene match: 4. The CDR3 nucleotides read TGTGCCAGCAGTTCAAGCGGGGGGGAGGCCAAAAACATTCAGTACTTC. Its translation: CASSSSGGEAKNIQYF. Full variable domain (missing parts from reference TRBV28 and TRBJ2-4): DVKVTQSSRYLVKRTGEKVFLECVQDMDHENMFWYRQDPGLGLRLIYFSYDVKMKEKGDIPEGYSVSREKKERFSLILESASTNQTSMYLCASSSSGGEAKNIQYFGAGTRLSVL.

The CDR3 is CASSWAGNQPQHF. As DNA, the CDR3 is TGTGCCAGCAGTTGGGCGGGGAATCAGCCCCAGCATTTT. The V gene is TRBV12-3 or TRBV12-4, the J gene TRBJ1-5; D ambiguous. The CDR3 is 13 residues long. The ends were cut back, 4 bases at V and 4 bases at J, with 8 bases in the middle.

The chain combines TRBV4-1 with TRBJ2-5; TRBD2 agrees at 9 bases. The CDR3 consists of 15 residues. J gave up 3 bases and V 0 bases, and 2 bases lay outside the gene matches. Germline assignment: CDR1 MGHRA and CDR2 YSYEKL. CDR3 sequence reads: CASSQDERGEETQYF. The CDR3 DNA is TGCGCCAGCAGCCAAGATGAGCGGGGGGAAGAGACCCAGTACTTC.

At least ten counts were recorded for this clonotype. The CDR3 sequence: CSAPSLGERGTTDTQYF. In DNA, the CDR3 is TGCAGTGCTCCGAGCTTGGGGGAGCGGGGGACCACAGATACGCAGTATTTT. The rearrangement links TRBV20-1 to TRBJ2-3; 8 positions match TRBD2. Per the germline V gene, CDR1 is DFQATT and CDR2 is SNEGSKA (reference sequence). V shed 5 bases, J shed 2 bases, and the junction held 15 bases outside the gene matches. This CDR3 comprises 17 residues.

Only a few counts were recorded for this clonotype. This rearrangement joins TRBV12-3 or TRBV12-4 to TRBJ1-6; D possibly corresponds to TRBD1 (5 bases). The CDR3 sequence is 16 residues long. Trimming took 3 bases from V and 2 from J, leaving 11 bases between them. CDR3 loop: CASSFRGNPYNSPLHF. The CDR3 DNA reads as TGTGCCAGCAGTTTTCGGGGGAACCCCTATAATTCACCCCTCCACTTT.

This clonotype was seen repeatedly, ten times or more. The chain uses TRBV7-9 and TRBJ2-1; 12 bases are a match to TRBD2. The length of the CDR3 is 15 residues. Germline V gene sequence: CDR1 SEHNR, CDR2 FQNEAQ (reference sequence). The V and J ends lost 5 bases and 5 bases, in that order; junction bases with no gene match: 4. CDR3 loop: CASSPLAGGNNEQFF. The DNA of the CDR3 is TGTGCCAGCAGCCCGCTAGCGGGGGGGAACAATGAGCAGTTCTTC.

The chain has TRBV2 and TRBJ1-5, with 9 bases aligning to TRBD1. CDR1 is SNHLY and CDR2 is FYNNEI in the germline V gene. The ends lost 6 bases at V and 4 bases at J; junction bases unmatched: 7. The CDR3 length is 15 residues. DNA of the CDR3: TGTGCCAGCAGGAAAGGGACAGGGCCGAATCAGCCCCAGCATTTT. Its protein product is CASRKGTGPNQPQHF.

The chain joins TRBV28 to TRBJ2-5; D is unclear. In germline, CDR1 is MDHEN, CDR2 SYDVKM. The ends were cut back, 8 bases at V and 1 base at J, with 8 bases in the middle. The length of the CDR3 is 12 residues. CDR3 nucleotide sequence: TGTGCCAGCCGGCTTAGCCAAGAGACCCAGTACTTC. This gives the protein CASRLSQETQYF.

This clonotype has a handful of counts. The gene calls are TRBV13 and TRBJ1-2, with 9 bases identical to TRBD1. V trimming: 7 bases; J trimming: 3 bases; junction bases outside the gene matches: 9. This CDR3 comprises 15 residues. Looked up from germline, CDR1 is PRHDT and CDR2 is FYEKMQ (reference sequence). CDR3 loop: CASTDGRTGDYGYTF. CDR3 in DNA: TGTGCCAGCACCGACGGGCGGACAGGGGACTATGGCTACACCTTC.